This is a list of T cell receptor beta chains from one sample in a study of blood T cell repertoires in COVID-19. Assay: immunoSEQ multiplex PCR; the TCRdb copy retains only in-frame clones and omits some. Counted here are tens of thousands of clones, almost 85% occurring once; the ten biggest clones make up 1% to 1.5%. The sequenced material came from peripheral blood. The origin of the receptors is a woman older than 75 with acute or convalescent COVID-19. CDR3s include the opening cysteine and the closing phenylalanine or tryptophan. Each record gives: D gene, clone size, J gene, V gene, CDR3 length, CDR3 protein, CDR3 DNA. The D gene is left open where the match is weak. Rows give clone size only sometimes, using once, few, many, or a class for an expanded clone.

D: TRBD1; size: few; J: TRBJ1-6; V: TRBV6-5; length: 15; CDR3: CASTGTGDHNSPLHF; DNA: TGTGCCAGCACCGGGACAGGAGATCATAATTCACCCCTCCACTTT
D: TRBD1; size: NA; J: TRBJ2-6; V: TRBV5-1; length: 18; CDR3: CASSQNQGAFSGANVLTF; DNA: TGCGCCAGCAGCCAGAACCAGGGGGCCTTCTCTGGGGCCAACGTCCTGACTTTC
D: NA; size: NA; J: TRBJ2-7; V: TRBV19; length: 14; CDR3: CASSRSQMPYEQYF; DNA: TGTGCCAGTAGTAGGAGCCAGATGCCCTACGAGCAGTACTTC
D: NA; size: NA; J: TRBJ1-4; V: TRBV6-5; length: 13; CDR3: CASSLSSMEKLFF; DNA: TGTGCCAGCAGTCTATCATCCATGGAAAAACTGTTTTTT
D: TRBD1; size: NA; J: TRBJ1-1; V: TRBV29-1; length: 14; CDR3: CSASTTGGYTEAFF; DNA: TGCAGCGCCAGCACGACAGGGGGGTACACTGAAGCTTTCTTT
D: NA; size: NA; J: TRBJ1-1; V: TRBV3-1/TRBV3-2; length: 13; CDR3: CASSSTLNTEAFF; DNA: TGTGCCAGCAGCTCGACACTCAACACTGAAGCTTTCTTT
D: TRBD1; size: NA; J: TRBJ1-1; V: TRBV5-1; length: 15; CDR3: CASSFTGEKNTEAFF; DNA: TGCGCCAGCAGCTTCACAGGGGAGAAGAACACTGAAGCTTTCTTT
D: TRBD2; size: once; J: TRBJ2-5; V: TRBV20-1; length: 11; CDR3: CSILAYETQYF; DNA: TGCAGTATACTAGCGTATGAGACCCAGTACTTC
D: TRBD2; size: NA; J: TRBJ2-1; V: TRBV5-4; length: 16; CDR3: CASSLSGREGDNEQFF; DNA: TGTGCCAGCAGCTTGAGTGGTCGGGAGGGAGACAATGAGCAGTTCTTC
D: TRBD1; size: NA; J: TRBJ1-1; V: TRBV27; length: 15; CDR3: CASSNRQGAWTEAFF; DNA: TGTGCCAGCAGTAATCGACAGGGGGCTTGGACTGAAGCTTTCTTT
D: NA; size: NA; J: TRBJ1-3; V: TRBV12-3/TRBV12-4; length: 13; CDR3: CASISRVADTIYF; DNA: TGTGCCAGCATCAGCAGGGTCGCGGACACCATATATTTT
D: NA; size: NA; J: TRBJ2-1; V: TRBV11-3; length: 16; CDR3: CASSSNFGSIYNEQFF; DNA: TGTGCCAGCAGCTCGAATTTCGGGAGTATATACAATGAGCAGTTCTTC
D: TRBD1; size: NA; J: TRBJ2-6; V: TRBV5-1; length: 18; CDR3: CASSLQGQGATGANVLTF; DNA: TGCGCCAGCAGCTTGCAGGGACAGGGGGCGACGGGGGCCAACGTCCTGACTTTC
D: NA; size: NA; J: TRBJ2-4; V: TRBV9; length: 14; CDR3: CASSGGGDRNIQYF; DNA: TGTGCCAGCAGCGGAGGGGGGGACCGAAACATTCAGTACTTC
D: NA; size: NA; J: TRBJ2-7; V: TRBV20-1; length: 11; CDR3: CSAKDSYEQYF; DNA: TGCAGTGCTAAAGACAGCTACGAGCAGTACTTC
D: TRBD1; size: NA; J: TRBJ2-7; V: TRBV5-4; length: 15; CDR3: CASSTRDRGSYEQYF; DNA: TGTGCCAGCAGCACCCGGGACAGGGGTTCCTACGAGCAGTACTTC
D: NA; size: NA; J: TRBJ2-5; V: TRBV6-5; length: 14; CDR3: CASSYQTDQETQYF; DNA: TGTGCCAGCAGTTACCAAACAGACCAAGAGACCCAGTACTTC
D: NA; size: NA; J: TRBJ2-7; V: TRBV29-1; length: 16; CDR3: CSAGGVGRHSSYEQYF; DNA: TGCAGCGCCGGAGGGGTGGGGCGTCATAGCTCCTACGAGCAGTACTTC
D: TRBD1; size: NA; J: TRBJ2-5; V: TRBV3-1/TRBV3-2; length: 15; CDR3: CASSQRPTGGETQYF; DNA: TGTGCCAGCAGCCAGAGGCCGACAGGGGGAGAGACCCAGTACTTC
D: NA; size: NA; J: TRBJ2-5; V: TRBV5-6; length: 15; CDR3: CASSLNAPGGETQYF; DNA: TGTGCCAGCAGCTTGAATGCTCCAGGGGGGGAGACCCAGTACTTC
D: TRBD1; size: NA; J: TRBJ1-6; V: TRBV3-1/TRBV3-2; length: 15; CDR3: CASTEGQGVNSPLHF; DNA: TGTGCCAGCACAGAAGGACAGGGAGTTAATTCACCCCTCCACTTT
D: TRBD1; size: NA; J: TRBJ1-1; V: TRBV6-1; length: 16; CDR3: CASSEGQGMDGTEAFF; DNA: TGTGCCAGCAGTGAAGGACAGGGGATGGACGGCACTGAAGCTTTCTTT
D: NA; size: NA; J: TRBJ1-3; V: TRBV12-5; length: 13; CDR3: CASVLSSGNTIYF; DNA: TGTGCTAGTGTTCTTAGCTCTGGAAACACCATATATTTT
D: NA; size: once; J: TRBJ2-7; V: TRBV3-1/TRBV3-2; length: 14; CDR3: CASSQGTFSYEQYF; DNA: TGTGCCAGCAGCCAAGGGACTTTCTCCTACGAGCAGTACTTC
D: NA; size: NA; J: TRBJ2-3; V: TRBV18; length: 17; CDR3: CASSLTTRGARTDTQYF; DNA: TGTGCCAGCTCCCTAACAACTCGGGGGGCACGCACAGATACGCAGTATTTT
D: NA; size: NA; J: TRBJ1-1; V: TRBV18; length: 15; CDR3: CASSPGELGTAEAFF; DNA: TGTGCCAGCTCACCAGGGGAGCTCGGAACGGCTGAAGCTTTCTTT
D: TRBD2; size: NA; J: TRBJ2-1; V: TRBV18; length: 15; CDR3: CASSPGGRTENEQFF; DNA: TGTGCCAGCTCACCCGGCGGGAGGACTGAGAATGAGCAGTTCTTC
D: TRBD2; size: NA; J: TRBJ2-3; V: TRBV2; length: 18; CDR3: CASSDGTWTSVFRDTQYF; DNA: TGTGCCAGCAGTGACGGGACTTGGACTAGCGTATTTCGGGATACGCAGTATTTT
D: TRBD2; size: once; J: TRBJ2-5; V: TRBV28; length: 15; CDR3: CASSFSPSGTETQYF; DNA: TGTGCCAGCAGTTTCTCCCCTAGCGGTACAGAGACCCAGTACTTC
D: NA; size: NA; J: TRBJ1-1; V: TRBV2; length: 10; CDR3: CAPRDTEAFF; DNA: TGTGCACCGAGGGACACTGAAGCTTTCTTT
D: NA; size: NA; J: TRBJ2-7; V: TRBV6-1; length: 12; CDR3: CASSDGSYEQYF; DNA: TGTGCCAGCAGTGACGGCTCCTACGAGCAGTACTTC
D: TRBD1; size: once; J: TRBJ2-2; V: TRBV19; length: 15; CDR3: CASRLFAGGTGELFF; DNA: TGTGCCAGTAGGCTTTTCGCAGGGGGAACCGGGGAGCTGTTTTTT
D: NA; size: NA; J: TRBJ2-1; V: TRBV5-5; length: 12; CDR3: CASSPQYNEQFF; DNA: TGTGCCAGCAGCCCCCAATACAATGAGCAGTTCTTC
D: NA; size: NA; J: TRBJ2-3; V: TRBV20-1; length: 14; CDR3: CSASEGVSSDTQYF; DNA: TGCAGTGCTAGTGAGGGAGTGAGTTCAGATACGCAGTATTTT
D: TRBD1; size: NA; J: TRBJ1-1; V: TRBV28; length: 14; CDR3: CASSPAGTGDEAFF; DNA: TGTGCCAGCAGCCCTGCCGGGACAGGGGATGAAGCTTTCTTT
D: NA; size: NA; J: TRBJ2-7; V: TRBV2; length: 15; CDR3: CASTITAQGEGGQYF; DNA: TGTGCCAGCACTATTACCGCTCAGGGAGAAGGGGGGCAGTACTTC
D: TRBD1; size: NA; J: TRBJ2-3; V: TRBV19; length: 15; CDR3: CASSMRTGRPDTQYF; DNA: TGTGCCAGTAGTATGCGGACAGGACGGCCAGATACGCAGTATTTT
D: NA; size: NA; J: TRBJ1-2; V: TRBV29-1; length: 15; CDR3: CSVEARGDLNYGYTF; DNA: TGCAGCGTTGAAGCAAGAGGGGACTTAAACTATGGCTACACCTTC
D: TRBD2; size: NA; J: TRBJ2-5; V: TRBV2; length: 16; CDR3: CASSAGLAGGGETQYF; DNA: TGTGCCAGCAGCGCCGGACTAGCGGGGGGCGGAGAGACCCAGTACTTC
D: NA; size: NA; J: TRBJ1-3; V: TRBV19; length: 16; CDR3: CATQAAAANSGNTIYF; DNA: TGTGCCACACAGGCGGCAGCCGCCAACTCTGGAAACACCATATATTTT
D: TRBD2; size: once; J: TRBJ2-3; V: TRBV14; length: 15; CDR3: CASSRTSGGADTQYF; DNA: TGTGCCAGCAGCCGCACTAGCGGGGGGGCGGATACGCAGTATTTT
D: NA; size: once; J: TRBJ1-2; V: TRBV5-1; length: 13; CDR3: CASSLEGAYGYTF; DNA: TGCGCCAGCAGCTTGGAGGGAGCCTATGGCTACACCTTC
D: TRBD1; size: NA; J: TRBJ2-2; V: TRBV5-1; length: 16; CDR3: CASSPTGARNTGELFF; DNA: TGCGCCAGCAGCCCGACAGGGGCCCGGAACACCGGGGAGCTGTTTTTT